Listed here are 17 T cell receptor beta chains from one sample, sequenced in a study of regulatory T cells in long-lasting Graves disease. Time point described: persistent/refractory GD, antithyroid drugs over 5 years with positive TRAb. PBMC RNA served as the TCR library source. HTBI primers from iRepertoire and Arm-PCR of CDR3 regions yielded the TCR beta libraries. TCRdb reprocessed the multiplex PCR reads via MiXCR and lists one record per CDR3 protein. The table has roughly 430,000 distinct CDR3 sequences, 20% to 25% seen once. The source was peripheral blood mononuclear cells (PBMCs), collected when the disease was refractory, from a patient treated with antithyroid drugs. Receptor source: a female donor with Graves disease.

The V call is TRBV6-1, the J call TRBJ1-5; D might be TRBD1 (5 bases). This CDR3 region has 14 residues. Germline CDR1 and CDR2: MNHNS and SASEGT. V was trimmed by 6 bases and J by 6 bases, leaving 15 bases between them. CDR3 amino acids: CASSAGDRGQPQHF. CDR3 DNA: TGTGCCAGCAGCGCGGGGGACCGAGGTCAGCCCCAGCATTTT.

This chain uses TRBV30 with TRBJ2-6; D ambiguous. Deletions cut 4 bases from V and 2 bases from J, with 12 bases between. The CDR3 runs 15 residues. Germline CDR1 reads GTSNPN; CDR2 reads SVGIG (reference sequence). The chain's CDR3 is CAWNLYTTGANVLTF. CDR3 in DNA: TGTGCCTGGAACCTATACACCACTGGGGCCAACGTCCTGACTTTC.

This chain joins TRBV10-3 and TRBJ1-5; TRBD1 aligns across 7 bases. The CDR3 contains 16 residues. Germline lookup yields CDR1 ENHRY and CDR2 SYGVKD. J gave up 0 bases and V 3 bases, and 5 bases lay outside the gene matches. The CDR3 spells CAISEMGQNSNQPQHF. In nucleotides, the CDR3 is TGTGCCATCAGTGAAATGGGACAGAATAGCAATCAGCCCCAGCATTTT.

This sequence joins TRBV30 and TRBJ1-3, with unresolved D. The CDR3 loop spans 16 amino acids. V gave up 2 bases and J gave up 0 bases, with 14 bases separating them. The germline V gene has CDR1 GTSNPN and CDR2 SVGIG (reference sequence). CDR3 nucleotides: TGTGCCTGGAGTCCTCTGGGAGGGAACTCTGGAAACACCATATATTTT. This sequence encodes CAWSPLGGNSGNTIYF.

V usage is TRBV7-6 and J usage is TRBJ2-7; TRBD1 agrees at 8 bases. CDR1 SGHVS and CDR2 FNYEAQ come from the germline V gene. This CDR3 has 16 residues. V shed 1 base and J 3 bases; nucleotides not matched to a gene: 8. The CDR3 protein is CASSLGTGSSIYEQYF. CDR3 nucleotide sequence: TGTGCCAGCAGCTTAGGGACAGGGAGTTCGATCTACGAGCAGTACTTC.

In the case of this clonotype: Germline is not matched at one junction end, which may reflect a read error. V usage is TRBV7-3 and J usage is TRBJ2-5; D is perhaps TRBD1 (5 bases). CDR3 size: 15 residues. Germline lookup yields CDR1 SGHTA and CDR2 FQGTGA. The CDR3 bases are TGCGCCAGCAGCCAAGTAGCAAGGGGACAAGAGACCCAGTACTTC. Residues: CASSQVARGQETQYF.

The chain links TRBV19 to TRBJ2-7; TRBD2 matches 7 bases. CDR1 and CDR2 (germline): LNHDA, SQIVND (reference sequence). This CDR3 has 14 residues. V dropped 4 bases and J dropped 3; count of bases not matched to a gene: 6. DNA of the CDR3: TGTGCCAGTAGTACGGCCGGGACTATCTACGAGCAGTACTTC. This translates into CASSTAGTIYEQYF.

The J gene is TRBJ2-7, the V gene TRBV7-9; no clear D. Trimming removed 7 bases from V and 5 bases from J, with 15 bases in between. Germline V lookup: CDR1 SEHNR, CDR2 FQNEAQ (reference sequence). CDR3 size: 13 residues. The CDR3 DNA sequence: TGTGCCAGCAAGAAGACAACGAGCGACGAGCAGTACTTC. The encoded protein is CASKKTTSDEQYF. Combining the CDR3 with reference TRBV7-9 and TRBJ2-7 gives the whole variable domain DTGVSQNPRHKITKRGQNVTFRCDPISEHNRLYWYRQTLGQGPEFLTYFQNEAQLEKSRLLSDRFSAERPKGSFSTLEIQRTEQGDSAMYLCASKKTTSDEQYFGPGTRLTVT.

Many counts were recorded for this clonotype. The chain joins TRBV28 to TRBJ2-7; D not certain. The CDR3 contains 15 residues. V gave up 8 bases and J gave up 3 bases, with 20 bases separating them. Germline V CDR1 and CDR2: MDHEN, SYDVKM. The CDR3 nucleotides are TGTGCCAGCTCCTCGGCCGGGTACGTGGGCTACGAGCAGTACTTC. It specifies CASSSAGYVGYEQYF.

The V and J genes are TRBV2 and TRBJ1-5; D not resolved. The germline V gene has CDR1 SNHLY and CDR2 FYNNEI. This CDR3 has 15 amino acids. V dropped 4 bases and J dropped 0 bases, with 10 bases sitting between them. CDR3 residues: CASSGIDYSNQPQHF. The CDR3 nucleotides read TGTGCCAGCAGTGGGATAGATTATAGCAATCAGCCCCAGCATTTT. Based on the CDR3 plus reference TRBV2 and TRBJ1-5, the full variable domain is EPEVTQTPSHQVTQMGQEVILRCVPISNHLYFYWYRQILGQKVEFLVSFYNNEISEKSEIFDDQFSVERPDGSNFTLKIRSTKLEDSAMYFCASSGIDYSNQPQHFGDGTRLSIL.

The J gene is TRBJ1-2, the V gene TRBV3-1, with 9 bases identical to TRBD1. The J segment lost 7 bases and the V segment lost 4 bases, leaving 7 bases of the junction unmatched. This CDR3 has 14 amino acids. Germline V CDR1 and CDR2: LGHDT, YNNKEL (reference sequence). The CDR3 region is CASSPTGGSGGYTF. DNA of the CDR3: TGTGCCAGCAGCCCTACAGGGGGCTCGGGTGGCTACACCTTC.

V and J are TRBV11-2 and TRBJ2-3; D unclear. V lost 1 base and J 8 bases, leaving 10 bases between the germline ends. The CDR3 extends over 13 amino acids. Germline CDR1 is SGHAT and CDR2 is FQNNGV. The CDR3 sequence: CASSLAAASTQYF. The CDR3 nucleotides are TGTGCCAGCAGCTTAGCTGCGGCTAGTACGCAGTATTTT.

The CDR3 nucleotides read TGCAGTGCCGTGTCCTACGAGCAGTACTTC. Translating gives CSAVSYEQYF. V and J are TRBV20-1 and TRBJ2-7; unclear D gene. Trimming removed 6 bases at V and 1 base at J, with 4 bases between. CDR1 is DFQATT and CDR2 is SNEGSKA in the germline V gene (reference sequence). This CDR3 has 10 residues.

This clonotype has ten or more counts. In DNA form, the CDR3 reads TGCAGTGCAGCTCGTCCACTAGCGGGGGCCAACCAAGAGACCCAGTACTTC. Protein sequence: CSAARPLAGANQETQYF. The chain links TRBV20-1 to TRBJ2-5; 11 bases map to TRBD2. This CDR3 is built from 17 residues. Germline CDR1 DFQATT, CDR2 SNEGSKA (reference sequence). Trimming at V came to 6 bases and at J to 0 bases, leaving 12 bases not matched to a gene.

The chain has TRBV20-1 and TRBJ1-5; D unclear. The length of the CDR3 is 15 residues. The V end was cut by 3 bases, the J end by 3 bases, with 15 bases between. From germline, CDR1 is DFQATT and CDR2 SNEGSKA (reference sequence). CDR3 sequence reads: CSASPSPEHNQPQHF. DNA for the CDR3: TGCAGTGCTAGCCCGAGCCCGGAACACAATCAGCCCCAGCATTTT.

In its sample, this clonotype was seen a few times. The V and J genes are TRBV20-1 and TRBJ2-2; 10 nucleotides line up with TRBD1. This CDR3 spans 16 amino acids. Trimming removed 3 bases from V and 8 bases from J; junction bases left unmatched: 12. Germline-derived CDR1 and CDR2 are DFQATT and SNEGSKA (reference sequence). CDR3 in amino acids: CSASATGQGIAGELFF. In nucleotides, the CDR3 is TGCAGTGCTAGCGCCACGGGACAGGGGATAGCTGGGGAGCTGTTTTTT.

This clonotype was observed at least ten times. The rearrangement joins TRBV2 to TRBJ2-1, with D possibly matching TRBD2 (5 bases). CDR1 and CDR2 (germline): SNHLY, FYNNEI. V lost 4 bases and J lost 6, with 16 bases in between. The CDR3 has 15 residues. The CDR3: CASSGRGPKSNEQFF. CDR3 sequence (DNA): TGTGCCAGCAGTGGTAGAGGGCCGAAATCCAATGAGCAGTTCTTC.